This TCR beta chain is from a study of T cells after yellow fever vaccination. There are a few counts of this clonotype. What it recognizes is unknown. Generation of TCR cDNA used 5'RACE template switching (which added a universal primer site and UMIs). TCRdb re-derived calls from the 5' RACE reads in MiXCR, one entry per CDR3 protein. This sample has some 390,000 distinct CDR3 sequences, with around 20% found just once. Study observations and caveats: Abundant clonotypes from the bulk population could contaminate FACS-sorted repertoires.

The ends were cut back, 1 base at V and 4 bases at J, with 17 bases in the middle. Germline values: CDR1 LGHNA, CDR2 YSLEER. The CDR3 extends over 17 amino acids. Sequencing used PBMCs, obtained before the yellow fever booster vaccination. This receptor was identified in a man aged 18 to 29 who received the YFV17D yellow fever vaccine. This sequence joins TRBV4-3 and TRBJ2-1; D gene ambiguous. In DNA form, the CDR3 reads TGCGCCAGCAGCCAAGTACGGCAGAGCCAGGCATACAATGAGCAGTTCTTC. The encoded protein is CASSQVRQSQAYNEQFF.